This T cell receptor beta chain emerged from a study of T cell responses to AZD1222 COVID-19 vaccine. About the research overall: Second-dose recipients at about 4 or about 12 weeks were treated as one pooled group. Study observations and caveats: With two AZD1222 doses given, Spike-specific TCR breadth and depth both rose. Donor demographics were predominantly white British with a female majority; clonal diversity may be underestimated. Only six people who got AZD1222 tested seropositive at baseline.

About this clone: What it recognizes is unknown.

The germline V gene has CDR1 SGHNT and CDR2 YENEEA. With 5 bases removed from V and 5 bases from J, the gap between germline ends came to 9 bases. The CDR3 extends over 12 amino acids. Method: immunoSEQ multiplex PCR; TCRdb's copy keeps in-frame clones and lacks some. The table includes 98,000 or so clones, over 90% detected once. The TCR comes from an adult in good health. This rearrangement joins TRBV11-3 to TRBJ1-1; D is perhaps TRBD1 (6 bases). Sequencing used peripheral blood, obtained on day 0 of AZD1222 vaccination. The CDR3, as DNA: TGTGCCAGCAGCAGGGGGGGAACTGAAGCTTTCTTT. Amino acid sequence: CASSRGGTEAFF.